This TCR beta chain was identified in a study of shared clonotypes between healthy human individuals. Study-wide results and caveats: Around 5% was the fraction of naive CD4 clonotypes found shared across several donors. Rarefaction curves obtained for sorted subsets showed sequencing incomplete despite large depth.

The investigators split CD4+ cells into a CD45RA+ naive subset and a CD45RA-negative memory subset. There are 16 residues in the CDR3. Germline lookup yields CDR1 MDHEN and CDR2 SYDVKM. V gave up 0 bases and J gave up 0 bases, with 9 bases separating them. The assay was immunoSEQ multiplex PCR, and TCRdb's table has in-frame clones only and misses some. The sample has about 980,000 clones, approximately 80% seen once. Of note for this clone: Its antigen is not known.

V usage is TRBV28 and J usage is TRBJ1-5; no firm D call. Sequenced: memory CD4+ T cells sorted from blood. Stated subset: CD45RA-negative fraction. The clonotype was recovered from a man younger than 30 in good health. CDR3 in amino acids: CASSLWDMTSNQPQHF. DNA of the CDR3: TGTGCCAGCAGTTTATGGGATATGACTAGCAATCAGCCCCAGCATTTT.